Presented here are 17 T cell receptor beta chains from one specimen sequenced in a study of cytomegalovirus exposure and HLA in healthy donors. The PCR ran on 60 Vbeta and 13 Jbeta primers. TCRdb's copy holds only in-frame clones and misses some; the assay was immunoSEQ multiplex PCR. The table records roughly 100,000 clones, around 69% of them present only once. Sequenced input: PBMCs. Receptors originate from an older woman in good health and CMV-seropositive.

The J gene is TRBJ2-4, the V gene TRBV19, with D possibly TRBD1 on 5 matching bases. The V end was cut by 5 bases, the J end by 0 bases, with 20 bases between. This CDR3 has 18 amino acids. Germline CDR1 is LNHDA and CDR2 is SQIVND (reference sequence). The DNA of the CDR3 is TGTGCCAGTAGTCTGGACATACGCTCTTCTAGAGCCAAAAACATTCAGTACTTC. Protein sequence: CASSLDIRSSRAKNIQYF.

This clone appeared once. J is TRBJ1-3 and V is TRBV9, with 7 bases lining up with TRBD1. The germline CDR1 and CDR2 sequences are SGDLS and YYNGEE. The CDR3 has 16 amino acids. Trimming removed 0 bases from V and 2 bases from J; junction bases left unmatched: 5. CDR3 in amino acids: CASSVGAGGTGNTIYF. CDR3 nucleotides: TGTGCCAGCAGCGTAGGGGCAGGGGGAACTGGAAACACCATATATTTT. The full variable domain, with the rest looked up from reference TRBV9 and TRBJ1-3, is DSGVTQTPKHLITATGQRVTLRCSPRSGDLSVYWYQQSLDQGLQFLIQYYNGEERAKGNILERFSAQQFPDLHSELNLSSLELGDSALYFCASSVGAGGTGNTIYFGEGSWLTVV.

V gene TRBV30 combines with J gene TRBJ2-5, with D possibly being TRBD1 (6 bases). Trimming took 0 bases from V and 5 from J, leaving 10 bases between them. The germline gives CDR1 GTSNPN, CDR2 SVGIG (reference sequence). This CDR3 is built from 13 residues. The CDR3: CAWSVQGYETQYF. The CDR3, as DNA: TGTGCCTGGAGTGTACAGGGTTACGAGACCCAGTACTTC.

CDR3 coding DNA: TGTGCCAGTAGTCCCTTGGCGGGCGCCGGGGAGCTGTTTTTT. Amino acids: CASSPLAGAGELFF. The V gene is TRBV19, the J gene TRBJ2-2; tentatively, D is TRBD2 (5 bases). This CDR3 is built from 14 residues. The ends were cut back, 5 bases at V and 6 bases at J, with 13 bases in the middle. CDR1 is LNHDA, CDR2 SQIVND, per germline (reference sequence).

This clone was observed a handful of times. The genes are TRBV5-6 and TRBJ1-2; 7 nucleotides align to TRBD1. V shed 4 bases, J shed 7 bases, and the junction held 7 bases outside the gene matches. The CDR3 loop spans 13 amino acids. The V gene's germline CDR1 is SGHDT and CDR2 YYEEEE. The CDR3 loop is CASSRGQMPGYTF. CDR3 DNA sequence: TGTGCCAGCAGCAGGGGGCAGATGCCTGGCTACACCTTC. Complete variable domain (other parts from reference TRBV5-6 and TRBJ1-2): DAGVTQSPTHLIKTRGQQVTLRCSPKSGHDTVSWYQQALGQGPQFIFQYYEEEERQRGNFPDRFSGHQFPNYSSELNVNALLLGDSALYLCASSRGQMPGYTFGSGTRLTVV.

This chain connects TRBV15 to TRBJ1-2; TRBD1 is a possible D gene (6 bases). Germline assignment: CDR1 LNHNV and CDR2 YYDKDF (reference sequence). Deletions cut 0 bases from V and 5 bases from J, with 28 bases between. CDR3 length equals 20 residues. Here the CDR3 reads CATSRELLGSTGMRQYGYTF. In DNA, the CDR3 is TGTGCCACCAGCAGAGAGCTACTTGGTTCGACAGGAATGAGACAGTATGGCTACACCTTC.

This clone occurred a few times. The chain has TRBV7-8 and TRBJ1-2, with TRBD1 as a possible D gene (6 bases). Germline loops: CDR1 SGHVS, CDR2 FQNEAQ. Deletions cut 5 bases from V and 4 bases from J, with 17 bases between. The CDR3 runs 15 residues. In DNA, the CDR3 is TGTGCCAGCAGCCAAATCGCAGGGGCGGGCTATGGCTACACCTTC. It translates to CASSQIAGAGYGYTF.

This clone has just a few counts. The chain joins TRBV4-1 to TRBJ1-1; D is undetermined. This CDR3 is 13 amino acids long. CDR1 MGHRA and CDR2 YSYEKL come from the germline V gene. V was clipped by 1 base and J by 7 bases, with 10 bases between them. CDR3 DNA sequence: TGCGCCAGCAGCCAAGTAAGTGAGGTTGAAGCTTTCTTT. Translation: CASSQVSEVEAFF.

V is TRBV20-1 and J is TRBJ2-5; D is unresolved. This CDR3 has 11 residues. Trimming removed 3 bases at V and 4 bases at J, with 6 bases between. The germline V gene has CDR1 DFQATT and CDR2 SNEGSKA (reference sequence). The CDR3 DNA reads as TGCAGTGCTAGGCTAGGAGAGACCCAGTACTTC. This codes for CSARLGETQYF.

The chain carries TRBV6-1 and TRBJ1-3; D is ambiguous. The CDR3 runs to 14 residues. Trimming stripped 2 bases from V and 2 bases from J, with 7 bases between. The V gene's germline CDR1 is MNHNS and CDR2 SASEGT. CDR3 in amino acids: CASSESDTGNTIYF. In DNA, the CDR3 is TGTGCCAGCAGTGAATCTGACACTGGAAACACCATATATTTT.

The CDR3: CASKRQIEQFF. CDR3 DNA sequence: TGCGCCAGCAAACGACAGATTGAGCAGTTCTTC. This rearrangement joins TRBV5-1 to TRBJ2-1; D is possibly TRBD1 (5 bases). Trimming cost V 6 bases and J 9 bases, with 10 bases left between them. The CDR3 sequence is 11 residues long. Per germline, CDR1 SGHRS and CDR2 YFSETQ.

A word on this clone: This sample includes further DNA sequences coding for the same CDR3. The rearrangement uses TRBV6-1 and TRBJ1-2; TRBD1 agrees at 7 bases. V was pared by 5 bases and J by 4 bases, with 10 bases of the junction left unmatched. The CDR3 sequence is 15 residues long. Germline CDR1 is MNHNS and CDR2 is SASEGT. As DNA, the CDR3 is TGTGCCAGCAGTTCTAGACAGGGAGAAGGCTATGGCTACACCTTC. Protein: CASSSRQGEGYGYTF.

The rearrangement joins TRBV28 to TRBJ2-7, with no clear D. V was clipped by 7 bases and J by 3 bases, with 13 bases between them. The CDR3 runs to 13 residues. Germline V lookup: CDR1 MDHEN, CDR2 SYDVKM. The CDR3 DNA follows: TGTGCCAGCAAAAGAGAGATGATCTACGAGCAGTACTTC. It codes for CASKREMIYEQYF.

V is TRBV4-1 and J is TRBJ1-1; D perhaps matches TRBD1 (6 bases). CDR1 and CDR2 (germline): MGHRA, YSYEKL. The V gene lost 1 base and the J gene lost 7 bases, with 13 bases spanning the gap. This CDR3 spans 14 amino acids. The CDR3 DNA reads as TGCGCCAGCAGCCAAGCTACAGGGTCTGATGAAGCTTTCTTT. Its protein product is CASSQATGSDEAFF.

The rearrangement links TRBV5-1 to TRBJ2-3; a possible D gene is TRBD2 (6 bases). The germline CDR1 and CDR2 sequences are SGHRS and YFSETQ. The CDR3 contains 13 residues. Trimming took 7 bases from V and 2 from J, leaving 11 bases between them. CDR3 sequence: CASDSGTTDTQYF. The CDR3 region has the DNA TGCGCCAGCGATAGCGGAACCACAGATACGCAGTATTTT. Combining the CDR3 with reference TRBV5-1 and TRBJ2-3 gives the whole variable domain KAGVTQTPRYLIKTRGQQVTLSCSPISGHRSVSWYQQTPGQGLQFLFEYFSETQRNKGNFPGRFSGRQFSNSRSEMNVSTLELGDSALYLCASDSGTTDTQYFGPGTRLTVL.

V usage is TRBV19 and J usage is TRBJ2-1, with 9 bases fitting TRBD2. Germline V gene sequence: CDR1 LNHDA, CDR2 SQIVND (reference sequence). The CDR3 length is 13 residues. Germline trimming cut 9 bases from V and 4 bases from J; bases unmatched to any gene: 4. The CDR3 loop reads CASQAGGYNEQFF. In DNA, the CDR3 is TGTGCCAGCCAGGCGGGAGGGTACAATGAGCAGTTCTTC.

A word on this clone: The sample has other DNA sequences that encode this CDR3 too. The chain has TRBV6-5 and TRBJ2-1, with D maybe TRBD2 (6 bases). The CDR3 is 15 residues long. V lost 0 bases and J lost 1, with 7 bases in between. CDR1 MNHEY and CDR2 SVGAGI come from the germline V gene. The CDR3: CASSYSGTSYNEQFF. The CDR3 DNA reads as TGTGCCAGCAGTTACTCTGGGACTTCCTACAATGAGCAGTTCTTC.